The rows below give T cell receptor beta chains drawn from one sample of a study of spatial heterogeneity in lung cancer. TCRdb passed the 5' RACE reads through MiXCR, listing each CDR3 protein once. The table shows 35,000 to 55,000 distinct CDR3 sequences, with roughly 13% occurring only once. Sequenced here: PBMCs, sampled at surgery. The receptors here all came from a male donor with early-stage non-small cell lung cancer. CDR3s include the opening cysteine and the closing phenylalanine or tryptophan. D genes are given only for firm matches. Clone size is shown for a subset of rows, as once, few, many or a class of expanded clone.

D	size	V	J	CDR3	DNA
.	.	TRBV7-2	TRBJ1-6	CASTLWRDNSPLHF	TGTGCCAGCACCCTGTGGAGGGATAATTCACCCCTCCACTTT
TRBD2	many	TRBV11-2	TRBJ2-3	CASRSTSGRAGTQYF	TGTGCCAGCAGATCGACTAGCGGGAGGGCCGGTACGCAGTATTTT
.	many	TRBV5-4	TRBJ2-5	CASSWSRETQYF	TGTGCCAGCAGTTGGAGTAGAGAGACCCAGTACTTC
.	many	TRBV6-5	TRBJ1-5	CASSSGSGGNQPQHF	TGTGCCAGCAGTTCGGGGTCAGGGGGCAATCAGCCCCAGCATTTT
TRBD1	many	TRBV27	TRBJ2-7	CASSLGTGMTYF	TGTGCCAGCAGTTTAGGGACAGGGATGACGTACTTC
TRBD2	.	TRBV3-1	TRBJ2-1	CASSQDPLLAGGLYNEQFF	TGTGCCAGCAGCCAAGATCCCCTACTAGCGGGGGGCCTATACAATGAGCAGTTCTTC
.	.	TRBV6-6	TRBJ1-1	CASSQGFTEAFF	TGTGCCAGCAGTCAGGGGTTCACTGAAGCTTTCTTT
.	many	TRBV7-9	TRBJ1-1	CASSLSRLDTEAFF	TGTGCCAGCAGCTTATCCAGGCTGGACACTGAAGCTTTCTTT
TRBD2	few	TRBV3-1	TRBJ2-7	CASSQGLARYYEQYF	TGTGCCAGCAGCCAAGGACTAGCGCGATACTACGAGCAGTACTTC
.	.	TRBV7-9	TRBJ1-6	CASSRDVDSPLHF	TGTGCCAGCAGTCGGGACGTTGATTCACCCCTCCACTTT
.	many	TRBV5-4	TRBJ2-7	CASSPRGSYEQYF	TGTGCCAGCAGCCCTAGGGGCTCCTACGAGCAGTACTTC
.	.	TRBV6-5	TRBJ1-4	CASSLDRGSSGEKLFF	TGTGCCAGCAGCCTGGATCGGGGTTCCTCGGGTGAAAAACTGTTTTTT
.	.	TRBV3-1	TRBJ2-7	CASSQQTPDSLYPYEQYF	TGTGCCAGCAGCCAACAAACCCCAGACAGTCTATATCCCTACGAGCAGTACTTC
.	.	TRBV4-1	TRBJ2-1	CASRRETLSYNEQFF	TGCGCCAGCAGGAGGGAGACCCTATCCTACAATGAGCAGTTCTTC
.	.	TRBV9	TRBJ2-7	CASSTRAAPIYEQYF	TGTGCCAGCAGTACCCGGGCCGCGCCGATCTACGAGCAGTACTTC
.	many	TRBV5-1	TRBJ2-6	CASSLVRSGANVLTF	TGCGCCAGCAGCTTGGTACGCTCTGGGGCCAACGTCCTGACTTTC
.	.	TRBV25-1	TRBJ2-1	CASRQQGYEQFF	TGTGCCAGCAGACAACAGGGTTATGAGCAGTTCTTC
.	many	TRBV19	TRBJ2-7	CASSTDSWYDEQYF	TGTGCCAGTAGTACGGACAGTTGGTACGACGAGCAGTACTTC
.	few	TRBV10-3	TRBJ2-1	CAISEGKGEYNEQFF	TGTGCCATCAGTGAGGGCAAGGGGGAATACAATGAGCAGTTCTTC
TRBD1	many	TRBV5-1	TRBJ2-7	CASSSGTGDEQYF	TGCGCCAGCAGCTCCGGGACAGGGGACGAGCAGTACTTC
TRBD1	many	TRBV19	TRBJ2-1	CASSMGTGPNEQFF	TGTGCCAGTAGTATGGGGACAGGGCCCAATGAGCAGTTCTTC
TRBD1	many	TRBV7-2	TRBJ2-7	CASRFQGAAYEQYF	TGTGCCAGCAGGTTCCAGGGGGCAGCCTACGAGCAGTACTTC
.	many	TRBV12-3/TRBV12-4	TRBJ1-2	CASSPIQGNGYTF	TGTGCCAGCAGCCCCATACAGGGCAATGGCTACACCTTC
.	.	TRBV4-1	TRBJ2-3	CASSQTSGSRYTQYF	TGCGCCAGCAGCCAAACTAGTGGGAGCAGGTATACGCAGTATTTT
.	once	TRBV4-2	TRBJ1-3	CASSQEQISGNTIYF	TGTGCCAGCAGCCAAGAACAGATCTCTGGAAACACCATATATTTT
TRBD1	many	TRBV10-2	TRBJ2-3	CASRDPGGPLSTDTQYF	TGCGCCAGCAGGGACCCAGGGGGCCCCCTTAGCACAGATACGCAGTATTTT
.	few	TRBV7-2	TRBJ2-3	CASSLALTDTQYF	TGTGCCAGCAGCTTAGCCCTCACAGATACGCAGTATTTT
TRBD2	many	TRBV20-1	TRBJ2-1	CSASSPGGEANEQFF	TGCAGTGCTAGTTCCCCCGGGGGGGAAGCCAATGAGCAGTTCTTC
TRBD2	.	TRBV6-1	TRBJ2-3	CASSEARRGGSLSSDTQYF	TGTGCCAGCAGTGAAGCCCGGCGGGGGGGCAGTTTGTCTTCAGATACGCAGTATTTT
.	few	TRBV5-1	TRBJ1-1	CASSSNQGNTEAFF	TGCGCCAGCAGCTCCAATCAGGGTAACACTGAAGCTTTCTTT
.	few	TRBV20-1	TRBJ1-4	CSAMTDATNEKLFF	TGCAGTGCTATGACTGACGCAACTAATGAAAAACTGTTTTTT
.	.	TRBV7-9	TRBJ1-2	CASSRDGNYGYTF	TGTGCCAGCAGCCGGGACGGCAACTATGGCTACACCTTC
.	.	TRBV29-1	TRBJ1-5	CSVGSENQPQHF	TGCAGCGTTGGGTCCGAGAATCAGCCCCAGCATTTT
TRBD1	many	TRBV20-1	TRBJ1-6	CSASEGTGSPLHF	TGCAGTGCTAGCGAGGGGACAGGCTCACCCCTCCACTTT
.	.	TRBV13	TRBJ2-7	CASSSRGDSSYEQYF	TGTGCCAGCAGCTCTCGGGGTGATAGCTCCTACGAGCAGTACTTC
TRBD1	many	TRBV6-2/TRBV6-3	TRBJ2-3	CASRWDRSTDTQYF	TGTGCCAGCAGATGGGACAGGAGCACAGATACGCAGTATTTT
.	few	TRBV7-2	TRBJ1-1	CASSFGVDTEAFF	TGTGCCAGCAGCTTCGGGGTCGACACTGAAGCTTTCTTT
.	many	TRBV6-5	TRBJ2-6	CASSYGSGANVLTF	TGTGCCAGCAGTTATGGCTCTGGGGCCAACGTCCTGACTTTC
.	many	TRBV28	TRBJ1-4	CASSFIQVNEKLFF	TGTGCCAGCAGTTTCATCCAAGTTAATGAAAAACTGTTTTTT
TRBD2	once	TRBV6-5	TRBJ2-7	CASSYSSSGAYEQYF	TGTGCCAGCAGTTACTCTTCTAGCGGGGCCTACGAGCAGTACTTC
.	many	TRBV7-6	TRBJ2-7	CASRSERSGTYEQYF	TGTGCCAGCAGATCAGAAAGGTCAGGGACCTACGAGCAGTACTTC
.	.	TRBV2	TRBJ2-1	CASKSWANRDNEQFF	TGTGCCAGCAAATCGTGGGCCAACCGAGACAATGAGCAGTTCTTC
TRBD1	many	TRBV29-1	TRBJ1-4	CSVIQGEEKLFF	TGCAGCGTCATACAGGGGGAAGAAAAACTGTTTTTT
.	.	TRBV3-1	TRBJ2-5	CASSQGGAETQYF	TGTGCCAGCAGCCAAGGGGGGGCTGAGACCCAGTACTTC
.	.	TRBV19	TRBJ2-3	CASSIYLASTDTQYF	TGTGCCAGTAGTATATATCTGGCCAGCACAGATACGCAGTATTTT
.	.	TRBV12-3/TRBV12-4	TRBJ1-5	CASSLEGLSNQPQHF	TGTGCCAGCAGCTTAGAGGGGTTGAGCAATCAGCCCCAGCATTTT
.	few	TRBV5-1	TRBJ2-3	CASSSGAGFTDTQYF	TGCGCCAGCAGCTCGGGGGCTGGATTCACAGATACGCAGTATTTT
TRBD2	few	TRBV20-1	TRBJ2-7	CSARDRTSGSYEQYF	TGCAGTGCTAGAGATCGGACTAGCGGTTCCTACGAGCAGTACTTC
.	.	TRBV5-6	TRBJ1-2	CASSGFRARDYGYTF	TGTGCCAGCAGCGGGTTTAGGGCAAGGGACTATGGCTACACCTTC
TRBD2	.	TRBV12-3/TRBV12-4	TRBJ2-7	CASSPTGTSGSYEQYF	TGTGCCAGCAGTCCAACCGGGACTAGCGGGAGCTACGAGCAGTACTTC
.	many	TRBV28	TRBJ1-6	CASSFGGQMYSPLHF	TGTGCCAGCAGTTTCGGTGGGCAGATGTATTCACCCCTCCACTTT
.	many	TRBV18	TRBJ2-2	CASSPARTASTGELFF	TGTGCCAGCTCACCAGCCCGGACTGCGAGCACCGGGGAGCTGTTTTTT
.	.	TRBV5-1	TRBJ2-5	CASSFKGLETQYF	TGCGCCAGCAGCTTTAAGGGGCTGGAGACCCAGTACTTC
.	.	TRBV5-1	TRBJ2-7	CASSFLHEQYF	TGCGCCAGCAGCTTTTTACACGAGCAGTACTTC